This T cell receptor (beta chain) was observed in a study of T-cell memory formation after mild COVID-19. Background on the study: TCR clusters mostly belonged to single donors. Study-wide points: Memory sampled before infection contained some responding clones, suggesting cross-reactive memory joined.

Constant-segment primers and 5'RACE yielded cDNA libraries for TCR alpha and TCR beta, each carrying sample barcodes and UMIs. MiXCR, run by TCRdb on the 5' RACE reads, gives a single entry per CDR3 protein. The profile covers about 200,000 distinct CDR3 sequences, with roughly 16% appearing a single time and about 2% taken by the ten largest. This clonotype was picked up a small number of times. The antigen remains undetermined. The V gene's germline CDR1 is MNHEY and CDR2 SVGAGI. V lost 2 bases to trimming and J lost 3 bases, with 9 bases between them. The CDR3 runs 14 residues. This sequence was found in an adult woman who had mild COVID-19 (a few samples of this study predate the infection). Cell type and time point are not known. This chain links TRBV6-5 with TRBJ2-3; weak D call: TRBD2 (6 bases). Input material: PBMCs or a T cell subset sorted from them (not recorded which). The CDR3 loop is CASSYGGRTDTQYF. The CDR3, as DNA: TGTGCCAGCAGTTACGGGGGGAGAACAGATACGCAGTATTTT.